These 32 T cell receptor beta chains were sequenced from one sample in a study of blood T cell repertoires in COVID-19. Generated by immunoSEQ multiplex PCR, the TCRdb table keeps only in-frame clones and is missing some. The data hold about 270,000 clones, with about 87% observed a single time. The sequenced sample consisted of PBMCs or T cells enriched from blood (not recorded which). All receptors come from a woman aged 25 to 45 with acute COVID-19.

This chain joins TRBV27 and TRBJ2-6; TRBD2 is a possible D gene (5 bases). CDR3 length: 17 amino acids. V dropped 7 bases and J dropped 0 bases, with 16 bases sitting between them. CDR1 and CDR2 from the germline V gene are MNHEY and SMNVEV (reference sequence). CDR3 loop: CASMYTRGISGANVLTF. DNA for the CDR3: TGTGCCAGCATGTATACCCGGGGAATCTCTGGGGCCAACGTCCTGACTTTC.

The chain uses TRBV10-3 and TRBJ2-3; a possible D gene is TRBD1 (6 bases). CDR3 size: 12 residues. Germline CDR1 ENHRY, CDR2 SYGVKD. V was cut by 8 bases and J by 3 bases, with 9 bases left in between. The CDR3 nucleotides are TGTGCCATCGGACAGACTACAGATACGCAGTATTTT. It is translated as CAIGQTTDTQYF.

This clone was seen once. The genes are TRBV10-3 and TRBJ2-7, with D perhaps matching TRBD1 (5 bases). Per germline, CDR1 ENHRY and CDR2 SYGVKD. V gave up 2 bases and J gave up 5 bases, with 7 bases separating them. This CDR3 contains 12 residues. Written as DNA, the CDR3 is TGTGCCATCAGTGAGGCCAGGGACGAGCAGTACTTC. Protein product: CAISEARDEQYF.

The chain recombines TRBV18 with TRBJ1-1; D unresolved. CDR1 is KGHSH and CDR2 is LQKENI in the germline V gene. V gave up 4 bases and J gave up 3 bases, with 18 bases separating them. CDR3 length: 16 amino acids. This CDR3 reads CASSLGGQETYTEAFF. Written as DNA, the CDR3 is TGTGCCAGCTCACTCGGCGGGCAGGAGACATACACTGAAGCTTTCTTT.

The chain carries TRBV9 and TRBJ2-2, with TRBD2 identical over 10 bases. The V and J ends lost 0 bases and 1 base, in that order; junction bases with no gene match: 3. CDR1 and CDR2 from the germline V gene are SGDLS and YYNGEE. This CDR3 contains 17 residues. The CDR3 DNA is TGTGCCAGCAGCGTAGGAACTAGCGGGAAGAACACCGGGGAGCTGTTTTTT. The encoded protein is CASSVGTSGKNTGELFF.

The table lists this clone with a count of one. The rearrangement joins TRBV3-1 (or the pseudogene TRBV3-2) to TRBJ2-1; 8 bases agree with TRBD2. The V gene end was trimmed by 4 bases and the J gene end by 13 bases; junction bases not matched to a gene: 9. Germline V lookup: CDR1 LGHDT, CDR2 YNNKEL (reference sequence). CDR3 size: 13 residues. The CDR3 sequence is CASSRTQSGGQFF. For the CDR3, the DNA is TGTGCCAGCAGCCGAACGCAAAGCGGGGGTCAGTTCTTC.

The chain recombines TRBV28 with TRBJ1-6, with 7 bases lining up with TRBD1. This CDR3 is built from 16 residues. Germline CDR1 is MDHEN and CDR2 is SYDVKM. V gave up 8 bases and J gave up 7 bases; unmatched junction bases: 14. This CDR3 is CASSEEGAIPNSPLHF. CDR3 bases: TGTGCCAGCTCCGAAGAGGGGGCGATTCCGAATTCACCCCTCCACTTT. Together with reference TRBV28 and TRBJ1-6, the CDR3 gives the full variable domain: DVKVTQSSRYLVKRTGEKVFLECVQDMDHENMFWYRQDPGLGLRLIYFSYDVKMKEKGDIPEGYSVSREKKERFSLILESASTNQTSMYLCASSEEGAIPNSPLHFGNGTRLTVT.

This CDR3 reads CASSLIPREQYF. CDR3 sequence (DNA): TGTGCCAGCAGTTTAATCCCTCGCGAGCAGTACTTC. The chain carries TRBV27 and TRBJ2-7; D is uncertain. The CDR3 is 12 amino acids. Trimming removed 2 bases from V and 6 bases from J, with 8 bases in between. Germline V gene data show CDR1 as MNHEY and CDR2 as SMNVEV (reference sequence).

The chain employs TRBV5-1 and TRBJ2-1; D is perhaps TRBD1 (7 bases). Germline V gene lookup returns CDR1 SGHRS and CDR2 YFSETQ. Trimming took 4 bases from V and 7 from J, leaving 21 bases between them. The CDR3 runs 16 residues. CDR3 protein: CASSLNVYQGGNEQFF. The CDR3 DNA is TGCGCCAGCAGCCTAAACGTCTACCAGGGGGGAAATGAGCAGTTCTTC.

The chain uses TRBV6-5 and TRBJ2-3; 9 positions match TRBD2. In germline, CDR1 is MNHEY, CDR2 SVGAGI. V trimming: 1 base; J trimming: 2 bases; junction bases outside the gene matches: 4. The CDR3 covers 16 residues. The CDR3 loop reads CASSYFSSGITDTQYF. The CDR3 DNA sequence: TGTGCCAGCAGTTACTTTTCTAGCGGGATCACAGATACGCAGTATTTT.

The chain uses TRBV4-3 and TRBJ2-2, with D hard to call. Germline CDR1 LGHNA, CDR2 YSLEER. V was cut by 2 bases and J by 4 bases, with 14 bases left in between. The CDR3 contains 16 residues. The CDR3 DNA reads TGCGCCAGCAGCCAACAAGCTACCAGCGCCACCGGGGAGCTGTTTTTT. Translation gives CASSQQATSATGELFF.

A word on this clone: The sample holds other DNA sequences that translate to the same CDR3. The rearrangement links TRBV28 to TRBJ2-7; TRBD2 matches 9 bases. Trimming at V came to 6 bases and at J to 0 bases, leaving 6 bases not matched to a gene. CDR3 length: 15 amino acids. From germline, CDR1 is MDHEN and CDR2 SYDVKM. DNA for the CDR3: TGTGCCAGCAGAGGAACTAGCGGGTCCTCCTACGAGCAGTACTTC. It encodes CASRGTSGSSYEQYF.

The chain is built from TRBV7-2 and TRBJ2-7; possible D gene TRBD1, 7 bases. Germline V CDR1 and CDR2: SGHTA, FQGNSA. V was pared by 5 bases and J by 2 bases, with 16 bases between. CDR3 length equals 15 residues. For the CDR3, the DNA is TGTGCCAGCAGCGCAGACAGGGAGGTCGCCTACGAGCAGTACTTC. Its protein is CASSADREVAYEQYF.

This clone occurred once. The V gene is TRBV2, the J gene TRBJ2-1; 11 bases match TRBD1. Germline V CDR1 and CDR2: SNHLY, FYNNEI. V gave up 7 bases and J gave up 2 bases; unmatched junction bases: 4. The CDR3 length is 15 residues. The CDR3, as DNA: TGTGCCAGCACCTTGGGACAGGGGGCCTACAATGAGCAGTTCTTC. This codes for CASTLGQGAYNEQFF.

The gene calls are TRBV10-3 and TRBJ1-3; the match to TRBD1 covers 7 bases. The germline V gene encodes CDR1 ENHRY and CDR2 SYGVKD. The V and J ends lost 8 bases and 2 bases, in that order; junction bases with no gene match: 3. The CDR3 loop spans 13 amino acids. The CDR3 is CAISQGAGNTIYF. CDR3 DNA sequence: TGTGCCATCTCCCAGGGGGCTGGAAACACCATATATTTT.

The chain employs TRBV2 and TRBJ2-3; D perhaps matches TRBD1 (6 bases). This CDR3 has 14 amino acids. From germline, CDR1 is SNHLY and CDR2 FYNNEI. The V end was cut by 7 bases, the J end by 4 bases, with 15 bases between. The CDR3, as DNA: TGTGCCAGCATGGTGAGGGGGACGTCAGATACGCAGTATTTT. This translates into CASMVRGTSDTQYF.

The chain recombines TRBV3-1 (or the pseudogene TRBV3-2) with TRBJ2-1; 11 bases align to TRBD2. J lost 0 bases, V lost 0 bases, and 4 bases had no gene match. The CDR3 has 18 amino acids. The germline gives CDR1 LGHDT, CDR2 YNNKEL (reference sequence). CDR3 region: CASSQEPGTSGSYNEQFF. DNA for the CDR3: TGTGCCAGCAGCCAAGAACCCGGGACTAGCGGCTCCTACAATGAGCAGTTCTTC.

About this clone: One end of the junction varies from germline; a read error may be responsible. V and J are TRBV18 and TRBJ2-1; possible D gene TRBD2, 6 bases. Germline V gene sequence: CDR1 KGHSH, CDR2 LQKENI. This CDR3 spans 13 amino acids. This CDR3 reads CASSRDSNNEQFF. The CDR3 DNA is TGTGCCAGCTCACGGGACTCCAACAATGAGCAGTTCTTC.

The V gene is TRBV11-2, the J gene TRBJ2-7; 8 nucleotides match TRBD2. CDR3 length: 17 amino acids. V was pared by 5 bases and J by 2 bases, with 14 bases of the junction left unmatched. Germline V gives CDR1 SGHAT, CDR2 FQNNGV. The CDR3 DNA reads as TGTGCCAGCAGCAAATTGAGCGGGAGTAGGGCGACCTACGAGCAGTACTTC. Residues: CASSKLSGSRATYEQYF.

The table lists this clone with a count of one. The CDR3 coding sequence is TGTGCCAGCAGCCAACCCCCCCCCGTATCGACCCGACAACGAATGGATGAGCAGTTCTTC. It codes for CASSQPPPVSTRQRMDEQFF. The chain combines TRBV14 with TRBJ2-1, with unresolved D. The CDR3 contains 20 residues. The ends were cut back, 2 bases at V and 8 bases at J, with 31 bases in the middle. Germline CDR1 is SGHDN and CDR2 is FVKESK.

The CDR3 sequence is CASSSWFTSSGNTIYF. The CDR3 bases are TGTGCCAGCAGCTCCTGGTTCACGAGCTCTGGAAACACCATATATTTT. The V gene is TRBV7-6, the J gene TRBJ1-3, with D hard to call. The CDR3 is made up of 16 amino acids. Germline CDR1 SGHVS, CDR2 FNYEAQ. V dropped 4 bases and J dropped 0 bases, with 13 bases sitting between them.

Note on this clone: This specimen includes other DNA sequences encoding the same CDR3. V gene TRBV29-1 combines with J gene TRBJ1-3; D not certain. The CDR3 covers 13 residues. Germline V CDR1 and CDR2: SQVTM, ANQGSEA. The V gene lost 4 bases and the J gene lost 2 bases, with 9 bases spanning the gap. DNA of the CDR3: TGCAGCGTTGGAGGAGGAACTGGAAACACCATATATTTT. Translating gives CSVGGGTGNTIYF.

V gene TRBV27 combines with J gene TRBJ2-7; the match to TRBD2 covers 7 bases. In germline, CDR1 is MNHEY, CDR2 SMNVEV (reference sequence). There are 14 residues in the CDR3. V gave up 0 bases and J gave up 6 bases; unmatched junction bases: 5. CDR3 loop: CASSLSVAGGEQYF. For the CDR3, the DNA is TGTGCCAGCAGTTTATCTGTAGCGGGCGGCGAGCAGTACTTC.

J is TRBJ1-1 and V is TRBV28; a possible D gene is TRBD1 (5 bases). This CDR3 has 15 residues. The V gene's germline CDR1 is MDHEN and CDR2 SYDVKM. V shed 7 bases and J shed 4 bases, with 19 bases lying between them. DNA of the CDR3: TGTGCCAGCACCCTTGGGTTAGGGGTTGCCACTGAAGCTTTCTTT. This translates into CASTLGLGVATEAFF.

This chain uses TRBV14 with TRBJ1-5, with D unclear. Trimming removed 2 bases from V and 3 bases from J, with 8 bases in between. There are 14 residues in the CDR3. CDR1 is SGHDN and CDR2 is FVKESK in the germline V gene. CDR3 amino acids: CASSQQVTNQPQHF. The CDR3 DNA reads TGTGCCAGCAGCCAACAGGTAACCAATCAGCCCCAGCATTTT.

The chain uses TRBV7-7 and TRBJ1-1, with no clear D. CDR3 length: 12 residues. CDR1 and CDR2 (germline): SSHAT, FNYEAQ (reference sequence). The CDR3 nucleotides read TGTGCTATTCTAGGCCCGGGCACTGAAGCTTTCTTT. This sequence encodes CAILGPGTEAFF. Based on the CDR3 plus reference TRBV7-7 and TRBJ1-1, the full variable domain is GAGVSQSPRYKVTKRGQDVTLRCDPISSHATLYWYQQALGQGPEFLTYFNYEAQPDKSGLPSDRFSAERPEGSISTLTIQRTEQRDSAMYRCAILGPGTEAFFGQGTRLTVV.

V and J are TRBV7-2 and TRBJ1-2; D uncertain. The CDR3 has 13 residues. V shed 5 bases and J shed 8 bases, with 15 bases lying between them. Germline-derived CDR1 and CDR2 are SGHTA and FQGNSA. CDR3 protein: CASSVGTFGGYTF. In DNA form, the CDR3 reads TGTGCCAGCAGCGTAGGCACGTTCGGGGGCTACACCTTC.

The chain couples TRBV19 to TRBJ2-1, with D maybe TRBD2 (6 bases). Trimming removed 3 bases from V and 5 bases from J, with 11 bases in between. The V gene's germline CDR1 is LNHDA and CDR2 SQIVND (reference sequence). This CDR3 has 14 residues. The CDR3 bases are TGTGCCAGTAGTATTCGTTGGGGGGACAATGAGCAGTTCTTC. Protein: CASSIRWGDNEQFF.

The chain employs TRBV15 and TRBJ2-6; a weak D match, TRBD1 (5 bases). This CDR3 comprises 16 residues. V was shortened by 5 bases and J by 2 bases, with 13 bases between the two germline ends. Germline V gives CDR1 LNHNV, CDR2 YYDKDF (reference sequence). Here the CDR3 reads CATSSGKIAGANVLTF. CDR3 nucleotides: TGTGCCACCAGCTCAGGGAAGATCGCTGGGGCCAACGTCCTGACTTTC. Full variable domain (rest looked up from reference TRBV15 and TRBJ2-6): DAMVIQNPRYQVTQFGKPVTLSCSQTLNHNVMYWYQQKSSQAPKLLFHYYDKDFNNEADTPDNFQSRRPNTSFCFLDIRSPGLGDTAMYLCATSSGKIAGANVLTFGAGSRLTVL.

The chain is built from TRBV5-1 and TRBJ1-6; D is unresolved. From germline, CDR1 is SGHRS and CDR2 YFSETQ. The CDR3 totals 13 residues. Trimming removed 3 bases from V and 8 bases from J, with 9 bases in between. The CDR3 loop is CASSSGVYSPLHF. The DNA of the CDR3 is TGCGCCAGCAGCTCCGGAGTGTATTCACCCCTCCACTTT.

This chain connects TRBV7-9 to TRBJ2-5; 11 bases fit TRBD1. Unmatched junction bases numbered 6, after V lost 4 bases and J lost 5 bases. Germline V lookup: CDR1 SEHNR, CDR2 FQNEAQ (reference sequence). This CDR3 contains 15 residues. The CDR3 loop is CASSSGDRGTETQYF. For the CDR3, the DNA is TGTGCCAGCAGCTCGGGGGACAGGGGGACGGAGACCCAGTACTTC.

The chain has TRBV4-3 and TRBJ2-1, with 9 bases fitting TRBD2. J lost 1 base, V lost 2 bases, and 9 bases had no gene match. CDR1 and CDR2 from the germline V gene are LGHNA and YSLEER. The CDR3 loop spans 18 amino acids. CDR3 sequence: CASSQNSLTSGSYNEQFF. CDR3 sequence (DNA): TGCGCCAGCAGCCAAAACTCCTTGACTAGCGGTTCCTACAATGAGCAGTTCTTC.